This TCR beta chain was sequenced during a study of control samples from healthy donors and cancer patients. The CDR3 is 14 amino acids. V dropped 3 bases and J dropped 4 bases, with 12 bases sitting between them. Per germline, CDR1 KGHSH and CDR2 LQKENI. Libraries were prepared by immunoSEQ multiplex PCR; TCRdb keeps only in-frame clonotypes and omits some of them. The sample consists of 150,000 to 200,000 clones, about 94% of them appearing once. The TCR was taken from a man in his 60s with colorectal cancer. This rearrangement joins TRBV18 to TRBJ2-5; D remains ambiguous. Input material: PBMCs. The CDR3 spells CASSPRTQGETQYF. In DNA form, the CDR3 reads TGTGCCAGCTCACCGCGGACGCAAGGAGAGACCCAGTACTTC.